These 10 T cell receptor beta chains originate from one sample sequenced in a study of CD8+CD57+ T cells in acquired aplastic anemia. Genomic DNA, the template, was used for profiling of the TCR beta VDJ and CDR3. TCRdb itself ran the reads through MiXCR, one entry per CDR3 protein. This sample has 400,000 to 450,000 distinct CDR3 sequences, with roughly 68% found just once. The sequenced sample was sorted CD4+, CD8+, or CD8+CD57+ T cells (not recorded which) from PBMCs. These receptors were obtained from a human donor in good health, serving as a control.

V usage is TRBV5-1 and J usage is TRBJ2-3, with no clear D. CDR1 is SGHRS, CDR2 YFSETQ, per germline. V gave up 2 bases and J gave up 7 bases, with 14 bases separating them. This CDR3 is 14 amino acids long. CDR3 bases: TGCGCCAGCAGCTTTGGACGCGGATCGAATACGCAGTATTTT. The encoded protein is CASSFGRGSNTQYF.

This clonotype was counted at least ten times. The chain links TRBV9 to TRBJ1-2, with 11 bases aligning to TRBD1. CDR3 length equals 15 residues. Trimming at V came to 4 bases and at J to 4 bases, leaving 6 bases not matched to a gene. Germline V gene lookup returns CDR1 SGDLS and CDR2 YYNGEE. CDR3 DNA: TGTGCCAGCAGCCCCTGGACAGGGGGCGGCTATGGCTACACCTTC. This translates into CASSPWTGGGYGYTF. The full variable domain, with the rest looked up from reference TRBV9 and TRBJ1-2, is DSGVTQTPKHLITATGQRVTLRCSPRSGDLSVYWYQQSLDQGLQFLIQYYNGEERAKGNILERFSAQQFPDLHSELNLSSLELGDSALYFCASSPWTGGGYGYTFGSGTRLTVV.

Details on this clonotype: Compared with germline, one end of the junction differs, possibly owing to a read error. This sequence joins TRBV7-8 and TRBJ2-7; the D gene could be TRBD1 or TRBD2 (5 bases each). This CDR3 has 14 amino acids. Germline V gene sequence: CDR1 SGHVS, CDR2 FQNEAQ. CDR3 DNA sequence: TGTGCCAGCCTGAAAGACGGGGCCTACTACGAGGAGTACTTC. It is translated as CASLKDGAYYEEYF.

There are many counts of this clonotype. V usage is TRBV7-9 and J usage is TRBJ1-2; D is ambiguous. CDR3 length: 14 residues. Trimming shortened V by 5 bases and J by 4 bases, and 14 bases separated the two germline ends. Germline V gives CDR1 SEHNR, CDR2 FQNEAQ (reference sequence). The CDR3 bases are TGTGCCAGCAGCCGAGGGCATCTTGGCTATGGCTACACCTTC. It specifies CASSRGHLGYGYTF.

There are a few counts of this clonotype. It is unclear where the CDR3 begins or ends on the DNA, so no DNA is shown, and the CDR3 is as TCRdb lists it. This chain's CDR3 is CASSPVGAGNTIYF. V gene TRBV7-9 combines with J gene TRBJ1-3; the listed D gene, TRBD1, was not tested against the DNA. Germline lookup yields CDR1 SEHNR and CDR2 FQNEAQ (reference sequence). A total of 14 residues make up the CDR3, ends included.

To note about this clonotype: The junction departs from germline at one end; a sequencing error may be responsible. The rearrangement links TRBV7-3 to TRBJ1-1; a possible D gene is TRBD1 (5 bases). The germline CDR1 and CDR2 sequences are SGHTA and FQGTGA. The CDR3 runs to 14 residues. The CDR3 loop reads CASSRKGANAAMIF. In DNA, the CDR3 is TGTGCCAGCAGCCGCAAAGGGGCGAACGCCGCAATGATCTTT.

As regards this clonotype: The limits of the CDR3 on the DNA are not certain, so only TCRdb's listed CDR3 is given. The chain combines TRBV9 with TRBJ1-5. Germline V lookup: CDR1 SGDLS, CDR2 YYNGEE. Including both end residues, the CDR3 is 14 amino acids long. CDR3 residues: CASSASETQYFGHF.

This clonotype showed up many times. The genes are TRBV5-6 and TRBJ2-7; 10 nucleotides match TRBD1. V lost 1 base and J lost 2; bases outside the gene matches: 3. CDR1 SGHDT and CDR2 YYEEEE come from the germline V gene. The CDR3 is made up of 15 amino acids. DNA for the CDR3: TGTGCCAGCAGCTTGAATGGACAGGGGGCCTACGAGCAGTACTTC. It yields the protein CASSLNGQGAYEQYF.

This clonotype has a handful of counts. The chain combines TRBV12-3 or TRBV12-4 with TRBJ2-5; no firm D call. The CDR3 consists of 13 residues. Trimming took 1 base from V and 1 from J, leaving 4 bases between them. The CDR3 region is CASSLGIQETQYF. The CDR3 DNA reads TGTGCCAGCAGTTTAGGGATCCAAGAGACCCAGTACTTC.

Notes on this clonotype: No conserved phenylalanine or tryptophan is present at the end of the CDR3, so a read error is the likely explanation. The limits of the CDR3 on the DNA are not certain, so only TCRdb's listed CDR3 is given. The V call is TRBV9, the J call TRBJ1-5. Termini included, the CDR3 measures 13 amino acids. The germline CDR1 and CDR2 sequences are SGDLS and YYNGEE. The CDR3 protein is CASSEASGGQYEL.